The next 12 T cell receptor beta chains were all read from a single sample in a study of chemoradiotherapy in HPV16-positive cancers. Assay: immunoSEQ multiplex PCR; the TCRdb copy retains only in-frame clones and omits some. The profile shows some 10,000 clones, roughly 65% of them singletons. Sampling was carried out from a patient who underwent chemoradiotherapy. The receptors come from a human donor with HPV-associated anogenital cancer.

This chain's CDR3 is CASSTLRTRTGAYEQYF. The CDR3 coding sequence is TGTGCCAGCAGTACCCTTCGGACCCGGACAGGCGCATACGAGCAGTACTTC. The chain uses TRBV5-6 and TRBJ2-7; 7 positions match TRBD1. V lost 5 bases, J lost 4 bases, and 18 bases stayed unmatched. Per the germline V gene, CDR1 is SGHDT and CDR2 is YYEEEE. This CDR3 has 17 amino acids.

V gene TRBV2 combines with J gene TRBJ1-5; D is ambiguous. This CDR3 region has 15 residues. Trimming stripped 2 bases from V and 1 base from J, with 9 bases between. CDR1 and CDR2 (germline): SNHLY, FYNNEI. CDR3 bases: TGTGCCAGCAGTGAACGAGTATTGAGCAATCAGCCCCAGCATTTT. Protein sequence: CASSERVLSNQPQHF.

This rearrangement joins TRBV11-2 to TRBJ1-3, with D tentatively TRBD1 (5 bases). Trimming took 5 bases from V and 0 from J, leaving 11 bases between them. The germline gives CDR1 SGHAT, CDR2 FQNNGV. The CDR3 runs 15 residues. CDR3 loop: CASSPRQGSGNTIYF. CDR3 bases: TGTGCCAGCAGCCCTCGTCAGGGCTCTGGAAACACCATATATTTT.

The chain uses TRBV6-4 and TRBJ1-1; D not resolved. CDR3 length: 13 residues. V gave up 5 bases and J gave up 1 base, with 8 bases separating them. Germline CDR1 and CDR2: MRHNA and SNTAGT. CDR3 coding DNA: TGTGCCAGCAGTCTGACATGGAACACTGAAGCTTTCTTT. It is translated as CASSLTWNTEAFF.

The table lists this clone with a count of one. The chain joins TRBV7-6 to TRBJ1-3; 7 bases match TRBD1. The CDR3 is made up of 16 amino acids. CDR1 is SGHVS, CDR2 FNYEAQ, per germline. The V and J ends lost 2 bases and 1 base, in that order; junction bases with no gene match: 5. The chain's CDR3 is CASSLQTGDSGNTIYF. The CDR3 region has the DNA TGTGCCAGCAGCTTACAAACAGGGGATTCTGGAAACACCATATATTTT.

The J gene is TRBJ2-1, the V gene TRBV4-1, with D uncertain. The CDR3 covers 16 residues. The V and J ends lost 0 bases and 8 bases respectively, with 17 bases between them. Germline lookup yields CDR1 MGHRA and CDR2 YSYEKL. CDR3 sequence (DNA): TGCGCCAGCAGCCAAGATCCGAACCGGGCTTTGGATGAGCAGTTCTTC. Protein product: CASSQDPNRALDEQFF.

The rearrangement joins TRBV7-8 to TRBJ1-1; the D is unclear. The CDR3 sequence is 15 residues long. The germline V and J ends were trimmed by 1 base and 5 bases, with 14 bases remaining between them. CDR1 and CDR2 from the germline V gene are SGHVS and FQNEAQ. In DNA form, the CDR3 reads TGTGCCAGCAGCTTAGGCACCTCCGGGCTGACTGAAGCTTTCTTT. This codes for CASSLGTSGLTEAFF.

The J gene is TRBJ2-7, the V gene TRBV9; 7 nucleotides align to TRBD1. The CDR3 has 14 residues. CDR1 is SGDLS, CDR2 YYNGEE, per germline. V lost 1 base to trimming and J lost 6 bases; unmatched junction nucleotides: 7. Here the CDR3 DNA reads TGTGCCAGCAGCGTAACCGCCAGGGACAGCGAGCAGTACTTC. This encodes CASSVTARDSEQYF.

This clone has a single count. The chain employs TRBV6-6 and TRBJ1-1; D is unclear. Between the trimmed V and J ends, which lost 5 bases and 5 bases, there was a span of 15 bases. CDR1 and CDR2 from the germline V gene are MNHNY and SVGAGI (reference sequence). This CDR3 is built from 14 residues. The CDR3 sequence is CASSLSLEGTEAFF. DNA for the CDR3: TGTGCCAGCAGTCTCAGCCTCGAAGGGACTGAAGCTTTCTTT.

The chain carries TRBV5-4 and TRBJ1-1, with 8 bases aligning to TRBD1. V shed 6 bases and J 2 bases; nucleotides not matched to a gene: 9. CDR1 and CDR2 from the germline V gene are SGHNT and YYREEE (reference sequence). The CDR3 has 15 residues. In DNA form, the CDR3 reads TGTGCCAGCATCCCAGGCCCAGGGGGCAACACTGAAGCTTTCTTT. Translated: CASIPGPGGNTEAFF.

This clone was detected a few times. This chain links TRBV11-2 with TRBJ1-1, with unresolved D. Germline V CDR1 and CDR2: SGHAT, FQNNGV. CDR3 length: 14 residues. The ends were cut back, 1 base at V and 4 bases at J, with 10 bases in the middle. CDR3 residues: CASSLGGGVTEAFF. CDR3 bases: TGTGCCAGCAGCTTAGGGGGTGGGGTCACTGAAGCTTTCTTT.

This clone is classed as medium-sized. The chain links TRBV7-8 to TRBJ1-5; D is uncertain. V was pared by 1 base and J by 3 bases, with 7 bases between. CDR1 is SGHVS and CDR2 is FQNEAQ in the germline V gene. This CDR3 contains 14 residues. CDR3 nucleotides: TGTGCCAGCAGCTTAGGAGGGCACAATCAGCCCCAGCATTTT. Its protein is CASSLGGHNQPQHF.